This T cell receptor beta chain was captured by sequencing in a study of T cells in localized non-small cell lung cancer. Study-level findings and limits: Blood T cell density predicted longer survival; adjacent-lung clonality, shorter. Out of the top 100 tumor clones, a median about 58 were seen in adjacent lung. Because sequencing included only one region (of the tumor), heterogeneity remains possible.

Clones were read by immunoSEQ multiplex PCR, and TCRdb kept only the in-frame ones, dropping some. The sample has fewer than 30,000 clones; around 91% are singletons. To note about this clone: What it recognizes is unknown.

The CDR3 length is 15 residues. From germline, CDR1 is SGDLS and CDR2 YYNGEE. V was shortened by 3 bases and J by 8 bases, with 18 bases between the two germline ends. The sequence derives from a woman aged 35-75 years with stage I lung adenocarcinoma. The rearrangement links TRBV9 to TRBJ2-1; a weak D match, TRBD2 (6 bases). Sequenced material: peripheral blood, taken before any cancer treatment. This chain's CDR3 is CASSAREWVNHEQFF. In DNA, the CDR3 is TGTGCCAGCAGCGCCCGGGAGTGGGTCAACCATGAGCAGTTCTTC.